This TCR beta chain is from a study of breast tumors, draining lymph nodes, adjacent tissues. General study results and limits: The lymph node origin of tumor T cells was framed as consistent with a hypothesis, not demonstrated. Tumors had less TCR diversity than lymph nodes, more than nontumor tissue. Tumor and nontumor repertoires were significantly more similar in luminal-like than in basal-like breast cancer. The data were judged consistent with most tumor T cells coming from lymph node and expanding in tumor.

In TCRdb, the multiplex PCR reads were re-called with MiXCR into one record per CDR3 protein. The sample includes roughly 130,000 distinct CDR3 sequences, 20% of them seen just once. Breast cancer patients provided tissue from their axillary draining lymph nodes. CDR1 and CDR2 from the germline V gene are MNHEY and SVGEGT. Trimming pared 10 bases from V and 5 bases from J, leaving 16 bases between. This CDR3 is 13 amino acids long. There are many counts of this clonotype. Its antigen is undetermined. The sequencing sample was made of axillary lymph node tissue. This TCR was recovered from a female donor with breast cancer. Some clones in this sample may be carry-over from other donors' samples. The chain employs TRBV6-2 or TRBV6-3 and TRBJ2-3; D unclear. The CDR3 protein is CAISISFQDTQYF. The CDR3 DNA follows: TGTGCCATCTCGATCAGTTTTCAAGATACGCAGTATTTT.